The next 12 T cell receptor beta chains were all read from a single sample in a study of T cell responses to AZD1222 COVID-19 vaccine. Data came from immunoSEQ multiplex PCR; TCRdb stores just in-frame clones and leaves some out. This sample carries roughly 140,000 clones, 90% of them seen once, and the ten largest clones take roughly 1.9%. Here the sequenced sample was peripheral blood, taken on day 0 of AZD1222 vaccination. These receptors all stem from an adult in good health.

The chain employs TRBV15 and TRBJ2-3; D is undetermined. CDR1 is LNHNV and CDR2 is YYDKDF in the germline V gene (reference sequence). The CDR3 extends over 13 amino acids. The germline V and J ends were trimmed by 5 bases and 4 bases, with 10 bases remaining between them. CDR3 nucleotide sequence: TGTGCCACCAGCCTGAATGTTGCAGATACGCAGTATTTT. Its translation: CATSLNVADTQYF.

The J gene is TRBJ2-1, the V gene TRBV6-2 or TRBV6-3; D remains ambiguous. Germline CDR1 reads MNHEY; CDR2 reads SVGEGT. With 3 bases removed from V and 8 bases from J, the gap between germline ends came to 5 bases. The CDR3 length is 11 residues. This CDR3 is CASSYVDEQFF. CDR3 bases: TGTGCCAGCAGTTATGTGGATGAGCAGTTCTTC.

Written as DNA, the CDR3 is TGTGCCAGCAGCTTGCTCCACCAGCGGTTTGGGGCCAACGTCCTGACTTTC. Encoded protein: CASSLLHQRFGANVLTF. V usage is TRBV5-6 and J usage is TRBJ2-6, with D perhaps matching TRBD2 (5 bases). Deletions cut 1 base from V and 3 bases from J, with 14 bases between. CDR1 and CDR2 (germline): SGHDT, YYEEEE. The CDR3 extends over 17 amino acids.

This rearrangement joins TRBV2 to TRBJ1-2; D ambiguous. Per the germline V gene, CDR1 is SNHLY and CDR2 is FYNNEI. V lost 4 bases and J lost 0, with 12 bases in between. This CDR3 region has 15 residues. The CDR3 here is CASSVGPIANYGYTF. Here the CDR3 DNA reads TGTGCCAGCAGTGTCGGACCTATTGCTAACTATGGCTACACCTTC.

The chain couples TRBV7-2 to TRBJ2-2, with a weak D call TRBD1 (5 bases). This CDR3 spans 16 amino acids. Germline V gene data show CDR1 as SGHTA and CDR2 as FQGNSA. V was cut by 5 bases and J by 7 bases, with 20 bases left in between. CDR3 bases: TGTGCCAGCAGCGGCATGGGCAGGGAAGGGATCGGGGAGCTGTTTTTT. Its protein is CASSGMGREGIGELFF.

The V call is TRBV19, the J call TRBJ2-2, with no clear D. Between the trimmed V and J ends, which lost 1 base and 6 bases, there was a span of 6 bases. Germline-derived CDR1 and CDR2 are LNHDA and SQIVND (reference sequence). The CDR3 runs to 13 residues. DNA of the CDR3: TGTGCCAGTAGTATAGTTAGCCCCGGGGAGCTGTTTTTT. Translated, it gives CASSIVSPGELFF.

This chain joins TRBV27 and TRBJ2-7; tentative D call: TRBD1 (5 bases). This CDR3 has 15 amino acids. Between the trimmed V and J ends, which lost 5 bases and 5 bases, there was a span of 19 bases. Looked up from germline, CDR1 is MNHEY and CDR2 is SMNVEV (reference sequence). The CDR3 DNA reads TGTGCCAGCAGTACAACCGTTATAGGGGAACACGAGCAGTACTTC. It yields the protein CASSTTVIGEHEQYF.

The rearrangement uses TRBV6-1 and TRBJ1-3; 7 bases fit TRBD1. Trimming took 2 bases from V and 0 from J; bases not matched to a gene: 10. The V gene's germline CDR1 is MNHNS and CDR2 SASEGT. The length of the CDR3 is 18 residues. In nucleotides, the CDR3 is TGTGCCAGCAGTGAATATTTCCAGGGGGTAATCTCTGGAAACACCATATATTTT. Translation gives CASSEYFQGVISGNTIYF.

The CDR3 bases are TGTGCCAGCAGCGGCAGGGAGACCAATCAGCCCCAGCATTTT. Residues: CASSGRETNQPQHF. The chain joins TRBV7-9 to TRBJ1-5; D perhaps matches TRBD1 (5 bases). CDR1 SEHNR and CDR2 FQNEAQ come from the germline V gene (reference sequence). There are 14 residues in the CDR3. The V gene lost 5 bases and the J gene lost 3 bases, with 11 bases spanning the gap.

The chain carries TRBV2 and TRBJ1-1; the D gene is possibly TRBD1 (6 bases). The CDR3 sequence is 16 residues long. Germline V gene data show CDR1 as SNHLY and CDR2 as FYNNEI. V shed 8 bases and J shed 0 bases, with 19 bases lying between them. CDR3 nucleotide sequence: TGTGCCAGCGTCTTAGAGGGGGGCCTTGTGAACACTGAAGCTTTCTTT. This translates into CASVLEGGLVNTEAFF.

CDR3 DNA sequence: TGTGCCAGTAGTCCGTCAGGGGGCTTCTTCCGGTATGGCTACACCTTC. Protein: CASSPSGGFFRYGYTF. The V gene is TRBV19, the J gene TRBJ1-2; 8 nucleotides line up with TRBD1. The CDR3 runs to 16 residues. The trim removed 5 bases at V and 5 bases at J, leaving 13 bases unmatched. Germline values: CDR1 LNHDA, CDR2 SQIVND (reference sequence).

The chain links TRBV9 to TRBJ1-4; D possibly corresponds to TRBD1 (6 bases). The length of the CDR3 is 14 residues. The V end was cut by 0 bases, the J end by 8 bases, with 11 bases between. Germline loops: CDR1 SGDLS, CDR2 YYNGEE. The CDR3 here is CASSVAAGEEKLFF. As DNA, the CDR3 is TGTGCCAGCAGCGTAGCGGCAGGGGAGGAAAAACTGTTTTTT.